These 6 T cell receptor beta chains were all obtained from the same sample, sequenced in a study of low-dose radiotherapy and immunotherapy resistance in tumors. TRAV- and TRBV-specific primers, spanning alpha and beta chains, primed first-strand cDNA. PCR amplification of the TCRs was performed with Phusion for 20 PCR cycles, and it relied on a constant-region primer together with a V-primer adapter. MiXCR was run by TCRdb on the reads, yielding one entry per CDR3 protein. The sample lists over 9,500 distinct CDR3 sequences; 51% were seen once. These receptors were taken from a human donor with advanced metastatic prostate, ovarian, gallbladder or colorectal cancer (not recorded which). This table probably holds off-target reads from a library built for another chain.

This clonotype has more than one count but fewer than ten. The chain has TRBV28 and TRBJ2-5; 9 positions match TRBD1. CDR1 and CDR2 (germline): MDHEN, SYDVKM. The CDR3 contains 14 residues. Trimming at V came to 3 bases and at J to 5 bases, leaving 4 bases not matched to a gene. The chain's CDR3 is CASSFTGGWETQYF. CDR3 coding DNA: TGTGCCAGCAGTTTCACAGGGGGCTGGGAGACCCAGTACTTC.

This clonotype was counted only a few times. The rearrangement uses TRBV10-1 and TRBJ2-1, with D perhaps matching TRBD1 or TRBD2 (5 bases each). Trimming pared 4 bases from V and 2 bases from J, leaving 12 bases between. Germline V gives CDR1 WNHNN, CDR2 SYGVQD (reference sequence). This CDR3 region has 15 residues. CDR3 amino acids: CASSAGQGAYNEQFF. CDR3 coding DNA: TGCGCCAGCAGTGCGGGGCAGGGAGCCTACAATGAGCAGTTCTTC.

The chain couples TRBV4-2 to TRBJ2-5; 11 bases line up with TRBD2. The CDR3 spans 17 residues. The V gene end was trimmed by 0 bases and the J gene end by 4 bases; junction bases not matched to a gene: 7. Germline V gene lookup returns CDR1 LGHNA and CDR2 YNFKEQ. CDR3 coding DNA: TGTGCCAGCAGCCAAGATGGGCTAGCGGGGGGCGGAGAGACCCAGTACTTC. It yields the protein CASSQDGLAGGGETQYF.

This sequence joins TRBV13 and TRBJ2-5; D gene ambiguous. CDR1 is PRHDT and CDR2 is FYEKMQ in the germline V gene (reference sequence). V lost 0 bases and J 2 bases, leaving 10 bases between the germline ends. This CDR3 spans 15 amino acids. In DNA, the CDR3 is TGTGCCAGCAGCTTAGGCCTCGGTCAACAAGAGACCCAGTACTTC. This gives the protein CASSLGLGQQETQYF. Full variable domain (missing parts from reference TRBV13 and TRBJ2-5): AAGVIQSPRHLIKEKRETATLKCYPIPRHDTVYWYQQGPGQDPQFLISFYEKMQSDKGSIPDRFSAQQFSDYHSELNMSSLELGDSALYFCASSLGLGQQETQYFGPGTRLLVL.

The J gene is TRBJ1-4, the V gene TRBV18; 9 nucleotides agree with TRBD1. Germline V CDR1 and CDR2: KGHSH, LQKENI. Losses at the gene ends were 3 bases for V and 6 bases for J; bases not matched to a gene: 5. CDR3 size: 15 residues. The CDR3 nucleotides read TGTGCCAGCTCACCGAACGGGACAGGGTATGAAAAACTGTTTTTT. Translation: CASSPNGTGYEKLFF.

This chain links TRBV14 with TRBJ2-3; no clear D gene. V was shortened by 4 bases and J by 4 bases, with 6 bases between the two germline ends. Germline CDR1 and CDR2: SGHDN and FVKESK. The CDR3 covers 12 residues. CDR3 amino acids: CASSRFSDTQYF. DNA for the CDR3: TGTGCCAGCAGCCGTTTTTCAGATACGCAGTATTTT.